The rows below give T cell receptor beta chains drawn from one sample of a study of blood T cells in healthy people across ages. TCRdb reprocessed the 5' RACE reads with MiXCR, giving one entry per CDR3 protein. Of some 1.8 million distinct CDR3 sequences in the sample, about 39% were seen once. The material sequenced was blood. The receptors come from a human donor in good health. Both conserved end residues are part of each CDR3.

j_call: TRBJ2-7; v_call: TRBV20-1; cdr3_aa: CSAETGASYEQYF
j_call: TRBJ1-2; v_call: TRBV10-3; cdr3_aa: CAIRGAERANYGYTF
j_call: TRBJ2-5; v_call: TRBV15; cdr3_aa: CATSRAGVLESKETQYF
j_call: TRBJ1-5; v_call: TRBV12-3/TRBV12-4; cdr3_aa: CASSLGGSQPQHF
j_call: TRBJ1-2; v_call: TRBV20-1; cdr3_aa: CSARAQTGNYGYTF
j_call: TRBJ2-7; v_call: TRBV18; cdr3_aa: CASSLDDGTQYF
j_call: TRBJ2-2; v_call: TRBV12-3/TRBV12-4; cdr3_aa: CATKKQGARDTGELFF
j_call: TRBJ2-5; v_call: TRBV12-3/TRBV12-4; cdr3_aa: CASNLGSEETQYF
j_call: TRBJ2-4; v_call: TRBV4-1; cdr3_aa: CASSQVGRGSKNIQYF
j_call: TRBJ2-2; v_call: TRBV7-2; cdr3_aa: CASSLFGAGTGELFF
j_call: TRBJ2-4; v_call: TRBV5-6; cdr3_aa: CASSLLQDGTKNIQYF
j_call: TRBJ1-2; v_call: TRBV12-3/TRBV12-4; cdr3_aa: CASSLARGDGIYGYTF
j_call: TRBJ1-2; v_call: TRBV28; cdr3_aa: CASKAGRFGYGYTF
j_call: TRBJ1-1; v_call: TRBV6-6; cdr3_aa: CASSREGQGVPEAFF
j_call: TRBJ2-7; v_call: TRBV7-9; cdr3_aa: CASSLGGFRTVSYEQYF
j_call: TRBJ1-2; v_call: TRBV20-1; cdr3_aa: CSATSGARYGYTF
j_call: TRBJ2-5; v_call: TRBV20-1; cdr3_aa: CSAALLAGGQETQYF
j_call: TRBJ2-1; v_call: TRBV5-1; cdr3_aa: CASSPRMGINEQFF